This T cell receptor beta chain was sequenced during a study of metastatic and nonmetastatic thyroid tumors. About the research overall: Blood and tumor or nodule tissue repertoires from malignant and benign thyroid patients were compared. Study-wide results and limits: Malignant tumors reportedly showed significantly higher TCR beta diversity than benign nodules in both blood and tumor.

Germline CDR1 is SNHLY and CDR2 is FYNNEI. CDR3 length: 14 residues. Trimming left V 9 bases short and J 5 bases short, with 19 bases between. TCRdb redid the clone calls on the PCR reads using MiXCR. The sample consists of under 40,000 clones, 16% of them appearing once. Patients underwent thyroid surgery, and none had received any treatment before it. In its sample, this clone was seen many times. Its antigen is not known. The TCR originated in a female donor with papillary thyroid cancer or a benign thyroid nodule (not recorded which). Some clones in this sample may be carry-over from other donors' samples. Sequenced: blood. The rearrangement uses TRBV2 and TRBJ2-5; TRBD2 might be the D (7 bases). The CDR3 region has the DNA TGTGCCAGAGGGGGAGTAGCGGGTGTGGAGACCCAGTACTTC. Encoded protein: CARGGVAGVETQYF.